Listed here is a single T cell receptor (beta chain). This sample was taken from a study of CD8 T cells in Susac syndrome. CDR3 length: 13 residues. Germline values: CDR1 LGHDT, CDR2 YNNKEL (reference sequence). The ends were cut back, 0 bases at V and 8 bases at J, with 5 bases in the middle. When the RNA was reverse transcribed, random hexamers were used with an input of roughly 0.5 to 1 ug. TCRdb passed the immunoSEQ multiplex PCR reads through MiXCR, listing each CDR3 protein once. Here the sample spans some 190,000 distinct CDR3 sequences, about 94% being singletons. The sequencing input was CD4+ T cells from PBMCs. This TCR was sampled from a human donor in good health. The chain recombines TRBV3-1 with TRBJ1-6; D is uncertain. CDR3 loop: CASSQDSDSPLHF. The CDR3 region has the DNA TGTGCCAGCAGCCAAGACTCAGATTCACCCCTCCACTTT.